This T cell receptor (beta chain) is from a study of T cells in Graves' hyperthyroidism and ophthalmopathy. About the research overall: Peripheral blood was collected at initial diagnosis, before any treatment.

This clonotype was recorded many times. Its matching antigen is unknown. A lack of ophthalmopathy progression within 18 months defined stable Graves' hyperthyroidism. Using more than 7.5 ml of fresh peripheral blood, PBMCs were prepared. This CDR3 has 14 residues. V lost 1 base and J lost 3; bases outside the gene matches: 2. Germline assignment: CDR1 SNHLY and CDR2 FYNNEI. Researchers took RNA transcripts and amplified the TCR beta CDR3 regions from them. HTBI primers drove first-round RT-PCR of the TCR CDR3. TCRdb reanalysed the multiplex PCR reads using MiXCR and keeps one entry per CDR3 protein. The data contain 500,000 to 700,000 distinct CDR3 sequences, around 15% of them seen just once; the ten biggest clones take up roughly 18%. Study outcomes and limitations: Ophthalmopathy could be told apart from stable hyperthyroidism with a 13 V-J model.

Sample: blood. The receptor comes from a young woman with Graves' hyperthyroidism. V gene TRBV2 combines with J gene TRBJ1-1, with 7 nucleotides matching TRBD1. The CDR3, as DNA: TGTGCCAGCAGTGAAGACAGGGGTGACACTGAAGCTTTCTTT. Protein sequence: CASSEDRGDTEAFF.